The T cell receptor (beta chain) under discussion was sequenced for a study of shared clonotypes between healthy human individuals. The wider study: Donors had three CD4 naive, three CD4 memory, two CD8 naive and one CD8 memory plate apiece.

Details on this clone: As yet, its antigen is unknown.

Assay: immunoSEQ multiplex PCR; the TCRdb copy retains only in-frame clones and omits some. Counted here are some 2,000,000 clones, roughly 96% occurring once; the ten biggest clones make up 0.1% to 0.15%. Whole-study findings and limits: Generation probabilities of non-shared clonotypes were lower (relative to those shared by all four donors).

From CD4+ cells came CD45RA+ naive and CD45RA-negative memory subsets. Trimming removed 6 bases from V and 6 bases from J; junction bases left unmatched: 5. Germline CDR1 is MNHNY and CDR2 is SVGAGI (reference sequence). CDR3 length equals 12 residues. V and J are TRBV6-6 and TRBJ2-7; TRBD2 aligns across 7 bases. The sequencing sample was made of naive CD4+ T cells sorted from blood. Subset denoted: CD45RA+ positively selected. The origin of this receptor is a man aged 18 to 29 in good health. Here the CDR3 reads CASRGRGPEQYF. The CDR3 nucleotides read TGTGCCAGCAGGGGGAGGGGCCCCGAGCAGTACTTC.